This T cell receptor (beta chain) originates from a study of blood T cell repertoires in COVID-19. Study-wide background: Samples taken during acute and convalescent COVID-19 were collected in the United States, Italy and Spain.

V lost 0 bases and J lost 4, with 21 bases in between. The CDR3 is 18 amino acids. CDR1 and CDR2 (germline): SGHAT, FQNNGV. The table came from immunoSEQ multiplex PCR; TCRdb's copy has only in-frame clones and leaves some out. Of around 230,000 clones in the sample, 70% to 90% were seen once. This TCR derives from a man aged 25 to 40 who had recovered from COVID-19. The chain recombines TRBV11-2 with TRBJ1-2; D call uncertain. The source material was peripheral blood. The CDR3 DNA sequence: TGTGCCAGCAGCTTAGATTTGGGCGGGCAGACAAAACCCTATGGCTACACCTTC. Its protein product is CASSLDLGGQTKPYGYTF.